The 18 T cell receptor beta chains below were found in one sample sequenced in a study of T cells in Graves' hyperthyroidism and ophthalmopathy. The investigators amplified TCR beta CDR3 regions from RNA transcripts. The HTBI set primed first-round TCR CDR3 RT-PCR. MiXCR, applied by TCRdb to the multiplex PCR reads, yields one record per CDR3 protein. The table lists 350,000 to 400,000 distinct CDR3 sequences, approximately 20% of them singletons. Sequenced sample: blood. The receptors here all came from a woman younger than 35 with Graves' hyperthyroidism.

There are many counts of this clonotype. The chain combines TRBV12-3 or TRBV12-4 with TRBJ1-2; D might be TRBD1 (5 bases). This CDR3 spans 11 amino acids. Deletions cut 9 bases from V and 7 bases from J, with 12 bases between. CDR3 residues: CASGGGFGYTF. The CDR3 DNA sequence: TGTGCCAGTGGGGGGGGGTTTGGCTACACCTTC.

In its sample, this clonotype was seen many times. V usage is TRBV15 and J usage is TRBJ1-2, with D tentatively TRBD1 (5 bases). This CDR3 spans 14 amino acids. The V gene's germline CDR1 is LNHNV and CDR2 YYDKDF (reference sequence). The germline V and J ends were trimmed by 1 base and 3 bases, with 9 bases remaining between them. This CDR3 is CATSRAGRDYGYTF. DNA of the CDR3: TGTGCCACCAGCAGAGCGGGCAGGGACTATGGCTACACCTTC. Drawing the rest from reference TRBV15 and TRBJ1-2, the complete variable domain is DAMVIQNPRYQVTQFGKPVTLSCSQTLNHNVMYWYQQKSSQAPKLLFHYYDKDFNNEADTPDNFQSRRPNTSFCFLDIRSPGLGDTAMYLCATSRAGRDYGYTFGSGTRLTVV.

This clonotype was seen many times. The J gene is TRBJ1-5, the V gene TRBV20-1; D is perhaps TRBD1 (5 bases). V lost 3 bases and J lost 9, with 33 bases in between. CDR3 length: 19 residues. CDR1 and CDR2 (germline): DFQATT, SNEGSKA (reference sequence). Here the CDR3 reads CSASSSYTQDGPGRGPQHF. The DNA of the CDR3 is TGCAGTGCTAGTTCCTCCTACACTCAGGACGGGCCGGGTAGGGGGCCCCAGCATTTT.

In its sample, this clonotype was seen many times. The chain couples TRBV7-6 to TRBJ2-5; D perhaps matches TRBD2 (5 bases). The V gene's germline CDR1 is SGHVS and CDR2 FNYEAQ. The CDR3 extends over 15 amino acids. V lost 5 bases, J lost 2 bases, and 15 bases lay in between. Here the CDR3 reads CASSPVRGLQETQYF. The CDR3 DNA is TGTGCCAGCAGCCCCGTCCGAGGGTTACAAGAGACCCAGTACTTC.

This chain links TRBV12-3 or TRBV12-4 with TRBJ1-5; D not certain. The ends were cut back, 4 bases at V and 1 base at J, with 5 bases in the middle. There are 13 residues in the CDR3. The CDR3 bases are TGTGCCAGCAGTTGGAGCAGCAATCAGCCCCAGCATTTT. Translating it yields CASSWSSNQPQHF.

This clonotype was recorded at least ten times. The rearrangement joins TRBV24-1 to TRBJ2-3, with 13 bases lining up with TRBD2. This CDR3 comprises 17 residues. The junction had 5 bases not matched to a gene; V was cut back by 3 bases and J by 3 bases. Per germline, CDR1 KGHDR and CDR2 SFDVKD. CDR3 DNA sequence: TGTGCCACCAGTGATCCTGGGACTAGCGGGGCTACAGATACGCAGTATTTT. Translating it yields CATSDPGTSGATDTQYF.

The rearrangement uses TRBV27 and TRBJ2-5, with a possible D match to TRBD1 (5 bases). Germline V gene sequence: CDR1 MNHEY, CDR2 SMNVEV (reference sequence). V lost 6 bases, J lost 4 bases, and 18 bases lay in between. The CDR3 has 15 amino acids. The CDR3 reads CASSRTPPAGETQYF. CDR3 DNA: TGTGCCAGCAGCAGGACACCCCCGGCAGGAGAGACCCAGTACTTC.

At least ten counts were recorded for this clonotype. V gene TRBV28 combines with J gene TRBJ1-2, with TRBD1 matching 8 bases. Germline CDR1 MDHEN, CDR2 SYDVKM. The length of the CDR3 is 14 residues. V dropped 8 bases and J dropped 3; count of bases not matched to a gene: 8. The CDR3 spells CASGLPGQDYGYTF. CDR3 bases: TGTGCCAGCGGGTTGCCGGGACAGGACTATGGCTACACCTTC.

The rearrangement joins TRBV2 to TRBJ2-7, with D possibly called TRBD1 or TRBD2 (5 bases each). Germline V gives CDR1 SNHLY, CDR2 FYNNEI. This CDR3 has 13 amino acids. Trimming pared 3 bases from V and 7 bases from J, leaving 13 bases between. The CDR3 sequence: CASSDGEWGEQYF. CDR3 DNA: TGTGCCAGCAGTGACGGAGAGTGGGGGGAGCAGTACTTC.

This clonotype came up many times. The chain couples TRBV7-8 to TRBJ1-1; D is undetermined. From germline, CDR1 is SGHVS and CDR2 FQNEAQ. The CDR3 totals 16 residues. Trimming removed 1 base from V and 0 bases from J, with 12 bases in between. The CDR3 coding sequence is TGTGCCAGCAGCTTAGTCTATGGACGGATGAACACTGAAGCTTTCTTT. It encodes CASSLVYGRMNTEAFF.

As for this clonotype: A much larger clone lies one base from this, so it may be a read error. The chain links TRBV29-1 to TRBJ1-1; maybe TRBD1 (5 bases). Trimming removed 7 bases from V and 4 bases from J, with 25 bases in between. CDR3 length: 16 residues. Germline CDR1 reads SQVTM; CDR2 reads ANQGSEA. The CDR3: CSAILISPGRITEAFF. As DNA, the CDR3 is TGCAGCGCTATCTTAATTTCTCCGGGACGAATCACTGAAGCTTTCTTT.

This clonotype has at least ten counts. This chain joins TRBV27 and TRBJ2-5; unclear D gene. This CDR3 has 15 amino acids. Trimming left V 2 bases short and J 4 bases short, with 14 bases between. CDR1 MNHEY and CDR2 SMNVEV come from the germline V gene (reference sequence). DNA of the CDR3: TGTGCCAGCAGTTTAAAGGATCCGCGATCAGAGACCCAGTACTTC. It encodes CASSLKDPRSETQYF.

This clonotype has at least ten counts. This rearrangement joins TRBV20-1 to TRBJ1-2, with 8 bases aligning to TRBD1. The CDR3 extends over 13 amino acids. Per germline, CDR1 DFQATT and CDR2 SNEGSKA (reference sequence). J lost 2 bases, V lost 3 bases, and 2 bases had no gene match. The CDR3 region is CSARDRANYGYTF. The CDR3, as DNA: TGCAGTGCTAGGGACAGGGCGAACTATGGCTACACCTTC.

In its sample, this clonotype was seen many times. J is TRBJ2-2 and V is TRBV2; 8 nucleotides line up with TRBD1. The germline gives CDR1 SNHLY, CDR2 FYNNEI. V was clipped by 10 bases and J by 2 bases; unmatched bases: 6. The CDR3 consists of 14 residues. The CDR3 is CATSGQVNTGELFF. The CDR3 nucleotides read TGTGCCACCTCGGGACAGGTCAACACCGGGGAGCTGTTTTTT.

This clonotype has ten or more counts. The V gene is TRBV6-1, the J gene TRBJ1-2, with D perhaps matching TRBD1 (6 bases). Germline V gives CDR1 MNHNS, CDR2 SASEGT. V lost 5 bases and J lost 7, with 17 bases in between. CDR3 length: 14 amino acids. The CDR3 nucleotides read TGTGCCAGCAGTCCCACCCGGACAGTCGGTGGCTACACCTTC. The encoded protein is CASSPTRTVGGYTF.

This clonotype has at least ten counts. This may arise from a read error, as a much more abundant clone is one base away. This sequence joins TRBV6-2 or TRBV6-3 and TRBJ1-1; D remains ambiguous. The V end lost 7 bases, the J end lost 1 base, and 16 bases lay between the germline ends. There are 15 residues in the CDR3. Germline-derived CDR1 and CDR2 are MNHEY and SVGEGT. The CDR3 coding sequence is TGTGCCAGCAACCCGTGGGCCGGAACGAACACTGAAGCTTTCTTT. This gives the protein CASNPWAGTNTEAFF.

This clonotype occurred many times. The gene calls are TRBV7-9 and TRBJ2-5, with a possible D match to TRBD2 (6 bases). The V end was cut by 2 bases, the J end by 2 bases, with 12 bases between. This CDR3 spans 15 amino acids. Germline V gene lookup returns CDR1 SEHNR and CDR2 FQNEAQ (reference sequence). The CDR3 spells CASSLMFAGQETQYF. For the CDR3, the DNA is TGTGCCAGCAGCTTAATGTTTGCGGGACAAGAGACCCAGTACTTC.

This clonotype has at least ten counts. The chain is built from TRBV28 and TRBJ1-5, with D tentatively TRBD1 (6 bases). The CDR3 loop spans 17 amino acids. The germline V gene has CDR1 MDHEN and CDR2 SYDVKM. V was shortened by 1 base and J by 0 bases, with 13 bases between the two germline ends. As DNA, the CDR3 is TGTGCCAGCAGTTTATACGGGGGCGTCCCTAGCAATCAGCCCCAGCATTTT. This codes for CASSLYGGVPSNQPQHF.